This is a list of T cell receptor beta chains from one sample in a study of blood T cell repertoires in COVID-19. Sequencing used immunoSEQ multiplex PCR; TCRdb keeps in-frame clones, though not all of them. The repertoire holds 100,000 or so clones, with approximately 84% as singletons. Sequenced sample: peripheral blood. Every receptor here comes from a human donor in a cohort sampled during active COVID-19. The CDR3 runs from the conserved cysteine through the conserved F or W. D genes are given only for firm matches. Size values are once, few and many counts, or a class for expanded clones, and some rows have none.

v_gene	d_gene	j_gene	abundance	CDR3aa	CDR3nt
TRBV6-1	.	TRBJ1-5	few	CASSDGSGYQPQHF	TGTGCCAGCAGTGATGGGAGCGGTTATCAGCCCCAGCATTTT
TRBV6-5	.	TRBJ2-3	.	CASSQFGGGPDTQYF	TGTGCCAGCAGTCAATTTGGGGGAGGCCCAGATACGCAGTATTTT
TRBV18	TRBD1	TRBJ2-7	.	CASSEGAAYEQYF	TGTGCCAGCTCAGAGGGGGCTGCCTACGAGCAGTACTTC
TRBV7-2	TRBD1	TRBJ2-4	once	CASSPARREGANIQYF	TGTGCCAGCAGCCCAGCTCGACGCGAGGGGGCAAACATTCAGTACTTC
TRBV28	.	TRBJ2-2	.	CASLSTGVTGELFF	TGTGCCAGCCTTAGCACAGGTGTAACCGGGGAGCTGTTTTTT
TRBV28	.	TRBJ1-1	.	CASTQNTEAFF	TGTGCCAGTACTCAGAACACTGAAGCTTTCTTT
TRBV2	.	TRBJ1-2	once	CASTLERQDPNYGYTF	TGTGCCAGCACTCTCGAAAGACAGGACCCTAACTATGGCTACACCTTC
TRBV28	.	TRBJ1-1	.	CASAAGLNTEAFF	TGTGCCAGCGCGGCGGGGTTGAACACTGAAGCTTTCTTT
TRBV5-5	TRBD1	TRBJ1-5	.	CASSLRTGANQPQHF	TGTGCCAGCAGCTTGAGAACAGGGGCCAATCAGCCCCAGCATTTT
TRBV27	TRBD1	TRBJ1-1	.	CASSTLPGQGATEAFF	TGTGCCAGCAGTACTCTCCCGGGACAGGGGGCAACTGAAGCTTTCTTT
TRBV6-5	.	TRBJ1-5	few	CASDSGNQPQHF	TGTGCCAGTGATAGTGGCAATCAGCCCCAGCATTTT
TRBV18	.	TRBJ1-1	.	CASSLGGPEAFF	TGTGCCAGCTCACTAGGAGGTCCTGAAGCTTTCTTT
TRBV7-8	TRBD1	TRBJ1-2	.	CASSLVTGALNYGYTF	TGTGCCAGCAGCTTAGTGACAGGGGCGCTGAACTATGGCTACACCTTC
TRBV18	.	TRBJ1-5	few	CASSPRRGNNQPQHF	TGTGCCAGCTCACCGCGGCGGGGTAACAATCAGCCCCAGCATTTT
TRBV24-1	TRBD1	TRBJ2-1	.	CATSDSGTGTYNEQFF	TGTGCCACCAGTGATTCCGGGACAGGGACCTACAATGAGCAGTTCTTC
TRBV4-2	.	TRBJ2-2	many	CASSQNPMGAFPGELFF	TGTGCCAGCAGCCAAAATCCGATGGGGGCTTTTCCCGGGGAGCTGTTTTTT
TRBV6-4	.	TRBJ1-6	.	CASSDPPGLEADGMSSPLHF	TGTGCCAGCAGTGATCCGCCGGGACTGGAAGCGGATGGGATGAGCTCACCCCTCCACTTT
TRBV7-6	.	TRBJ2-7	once	CASSFFPGQEQYF	TGTGCCAGCAGCTTTTTTCCGGGTCAAGAGCAGTACTTC
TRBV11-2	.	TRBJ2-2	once	CASSSDLTRTGELFF	TGTGCCAGCAGCTCCGATTTGACACGGACCGGGGAGCTGTTTTTT
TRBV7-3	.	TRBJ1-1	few	CASSLTGSQGSEAFF	TGTGCCAGCAGCTTAACGGGGTCTCAGGGGTCTGAAGCTTTCTTT
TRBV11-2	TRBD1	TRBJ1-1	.	CASTPGQGYGTEAFF	TGTGCCAGCACCCCGGGACAGGGGTATGGGACTGAAGCTTTCTTT
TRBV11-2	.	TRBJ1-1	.	CASSLSPSPGTEAFF	TGTGCCAGCAGCCTCTCCCCCTCACCGGGCACTGAAGCTTTCTTT
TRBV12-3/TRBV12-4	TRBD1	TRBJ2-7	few	CASSWAGGGRYF	TGTGCCAGCAGTTGGGCAGGGGGCGGACGGTACTTC